The rows below give T cell receptor beta chains drawn from one sample of a study of T cell changes during pregnancy in multiple sclerosis. Measured with immunoSEQ multiplex PCR; TCRdb has only the in-frame clones, and not every one. The table shows some 49,000 clones, with around nine tenths occurring only once. Source: CD4+ T cells from peripheral blood mononuclear cells, taken in the second trimester of pregnancy. These receptors were obtained from a female donor in good health, enrolled as a control in a pregnancy study. CDR3s include the opening cysteine and the closing phenylalanine or tryptophan. Fields, in order: V gene, clone size, J gene, D gene, CDR3 DNA, CDR3 protein. D genes are given only for firm matches. Size tells how often a clone was seen (once, few, many) or the class of an expanded clone, and some rows leave it out.

TRBV14	once	TRBJ2-3	NA	TGTGCCAGCAGCCAAGATTTAATAGGGGAAACAGATACGCAGTATTTT	CASSQDLIGETDTQYF
TRBV20-1	NA	TRBJ2-1	NA	TGCAGTGCTTCAATCGGGGGGCGACAGTTCTTC	CSASIGGRQFF
TRBV9	NA	TRBJ1-1	TRBD1	TGTGCCAGCAGCCTGGGACAGGGTGAACCCCTGATTGAAGCTTTCTTT	CASSLGQGEPLIEAFF
TRBV5-1	NA	TRBJ1-4	NA	TGCGCCTCTCGGGAAGGGGGTCACCCTAATGAAAAACTGTTTTTT	CASREGGHPNEKLFF
TRBV19	NA	TRBJ1-1	NA	TGTGCCAGTAGTACGGTTGGGGGGACTGAAGCTTTCTTT	CASSTVGGTEAFF
TRBV7-2	NA	TRBJ2-7	NA	NA	CASSLFGEGSGYF
TRBV4-3	NA	TRBJ2-5	NA	TGCGCCATATCTCCTGTTGGGGACTCCCAGTACTTC	CAISPVGDSQYF
TRBV7-9	NA	TRBJ1-2	TRBD1	TGTGCCAGCAGCCAGGGACAGGTCTATGGCTACACCTTC	CASSQGQVYGYTF
TRBV6-6	NA	TRBJ1-6	TRBD1	TGTGCCAGCAGCGGGACAGACTATTCACCCCTCCACTTT	CASSGTDYSPLHF
TRBV19	NA	TRBJ2-5	NA	TGTGCCAGTAGTCCCGGAGTACAAGAGACCCAGTACTTC	CASSPGVQETQYF
TRBV4-2	NA	TRBJ2-3	TRBD2	TGTGCCAGCAGCCAAGATCAGACTAGCGGGGGATACACAGATACGCAGTATTTT	CASSQDQTSGGYTDTQYF
TRBV5-4	NA	TRBJ1-3	TRBD1	TGTGCCAGCAGCCTCAGACAGGGCTCTGGAAACACCATATATTTT	CASSLRQGSGNTIYF
TRBV7-2	NA	TRBJ1-1	NA	TGTGCCAGCGGTGCGGGGCTCATGAACACTGAAGCTTTCTTT	CASGAGLMNTEAFF
TRBV6-1	NA	TRBJ1-1	NA	TGTGCCAGCAGTGCATCAGGATCGGACACTGAAGCTTTCTTT	CASSASGSDTEAFF
TRBV5-6	NA	TRBJ1-2	NA	TGTGCCAGCAGCTTGATAGACAGTTACTATGGCTACACCTTC	CASSLIDSYYGYTF
TRBV10-3	NA	TRBJ1-2	NA	TGTGCCATCAGTGAGTCTCTCGGTGGCTACACCTTC	CAISESLGGYTF
TRBV4-3	once	TRBJ2-7	TRBD1	TGCGCCAGCAGCCGAGAAGGGGACAGCGCACTTTCCTACGAGCAGTACTTC	CASSREGDSALSYEQYF
TRBV19	once	TRBJ1-2	TRBD1	TGTGCCAGTGGCGAGACAGGGAAGATTACTTATGGCTACACCTTC	CASGETGKITYGYTF
TRBV11-3	NA	TRBJ2-1	TRBD2	TGTGCCAGCAGCTTAGGGATAGCGGGGGGCGGTTCCTACAATGAGCAGTTCTTC	CASSLGIAGGGSYNEQFF
TRBV30	once	TRBJ1-6	NA	TGTGCCTGGAGTGGAGGGATCCCCCTCCACTTT	CAWSGGIPLHF
TRBV4-3	NA	TRBJ1-1	NA	TGCGCCAGCAGCCAAGATCTTGTTGGGGGCGAGGGTGAAGCTTTCTTT	CASSQDLVGGEGEAFF
TRBV19	NA	TRBJ2-2	NA	TGTGCCAGTAGGTGGCCTCCACCGAACACCGGGGAGCTGTTTTTT	CASRWPPPNTGELFF
TRBV4-3	NA	TRBJ1-2	NA	TGCGCCAGCAGCCATGGGGCCCATAACTATGGCTACACCTTC	CASSHGAHNYGYTF
TRBV25-1	NA	TRBJ1-2	NA	TGTGCCAGCAGGCCCCAGGGACTTAACTATGGCTACACCTTC	CASRPQGLNYGYTF
TRBV6-6	once	TRBJ2-7	NA	TGTGCCAGCAGTGCCCGGAGGGGTGAGCAGTACTTC	CASSARRGEQYF
TRBV19	NA	TRBJ2-6	TRBD1	TGTGCCAGTAGTATAGTGTCGGGCAGGGGGTTCTCTGGGGCCAACGTCCTGACTTTC	CASSIVSGRGFSGANVLTF
TRBV18	NA	TRBJ2-5	TRBD1	TGTGCCAGCTCACCGGCGGGGACAGGGTCCAGAGAGACCCAGTACTTC	CASSPAGTGSRETQYF
TRBV7-2	NA	TRBJ1-6	NA	TGTGCCAGCAGCTCTACAGGGAACAATTATAATTCACCCCTCCACTTT	CASSSTGNNYNSPLHF
TRBV19	NA	TRBJ2-5	NA	TGTGCCAGTAGTAACCGGGGTCGAGTAGAGACCCAGTACTTC	CASSNRGRVETQYF
TRBV4-2	NA	TRBJ1-1	TRBD1	TGTGCCAGCAGCCCGGGACAGGGGTATACTGAAGCTTTCTTT	CASSPGQGYTEAFF
TRBV5-1	NA	TRBJ2-3	NA	TGCGCCAGCAGCTTACAGGGGAGGAACACAGATACGCAGTATTTT	CASSLQGRNTDTQYF
TRBV18	NA	TRBJ1-2	TRBD1	TGTGCCAGCTCACCACCGGGACAGAAGTATGGCTACACCTTC	CASSPPGQKYGYTF
TRBV9	NA	TRBJ2-7	NA	TGTGCCAGCAGCGTAAGGGAGGGGGTGGCAGGGGATGAGCAGTACTTC	CASSVREGVAGDEQYF
TRBV9	few	TRBJ2-7	NA	TGTGCCAGCAGCGTAGGGGGATTCTTGGACAGTCCCTCCTACGAGCAGTACTTC	CASSVGGFLDSPSYEQYF
TRBV7-6	once	TRBJ1-1	TRBD1	TGTGCCAGCAGCTCCGGGACAGCTATGAACACTGAAGCTTTCTTT	CASSSGTAMNTEAFF
TRBV7-8	NA	TRBJ1-2	TRBD1	TGTGCCAGCAGCCTCGACAGGGAAGGCGGCTACACCTTC	CASSLDREGGYTF
TRBV7-2	NA	TRBJ2-5	NA	TGTGCCAGCAGCTTATCCGGGGTTGCGGAGACCCAGTACTTC	CASSLSGVAETQYF
TRBV7-9	NA	TRBJ2-7	NA	TGTGCCAGCAGCGCCACACTTCCGGATCGGGGCGAGCAGTACTTC	CASSATLPDRGEQYF
TRBV7-2	NA	TRBJ2-5	TRBD2	TGTGCCAGCAGCTTCGCGGGGGAAGAGACCCAGTACTTC	CASSFAGEETQYF
TRBV4-3	NA	TRBJ1-1	NA	TGCGCCAGCAGCCAAGAGAGGTGGACTGAAGCTTTCTTT	CASSQERWTEAFF
TRBV7-2	NA	TRBJ1-2	TRBD1	TGTGCCAGCGGAGTAGGGACAGGGACGGGTGGCTACACCTTC	CASGVGTGTGGYTF
TRBV25-1	once	TRBJ1-4	TRBD1	TGTGCCAGCAGGAGACAGGGGGGGCTTAATGAAAAACTGTTTTTT	CASRRQGGLNEKLFF
TRBV7-9	NA	TRBJ1-4	NA	TGTGCCAGCAGCTTAGCCCTAACTAATGAAAAACTGTTTTTT	CASSLALTNEKLFF
TRBV4-3	NA	TRBJ2-1	TRBD2	TGCGCCAGCAGCCAAACTCCAGCGGGGGGACATTCGATCTCGTACAATGAGCAGTTCTTC	CASSQTPAGGHSISYNEQFF
TRBV5-8	NA	TRBJ2-3	TRBD2	TGTGCCAGCAGCTTGGGTCAGGGAGGGGATACGCAGTATTTT	CASSLGQGGDTQYF
TRBV19	NA	TRBJ1-2	TRBD1	TGTGCCAGTAGTACTGGGGGGACAGGGGGCAGTCTGGATGGCTACACCTTC	CASSTGGTGGSLDGYTF
TRBV19	NA	TRBJ2-2	NA	TGTGCCAGTAGTATCCCGTCGTCTGCGAACACCGGGGAGCTGTTTTTT	CASSIPSSANTGELFF
TRBV5-8	NA	TRBJ1-3	TRBD1	TGTGCCAGCAGCCGGGGACAGGTCTCTCGCGGAAACACCATATATTTT	CASSRGQVSRGNTIYF
TRBV4-2	NA	TRBJ2-3	NA	TGTGCCAGCAGCCAAGATCTTGCGGGGACGTCCAGGAAGCAGTATTTT	CASSQDLAGTSRKQYF
TRBV25-1	NA	TRBJ2-2	NA	TGTGCCAGCAGGGTAGCCGGATTGAACACCGGGGAGCTGTTTTTT	CASRVAGLNTGELFF
TRBV9	NA	TRBJ1-2	TRBD1	TGTGCCAGCAGCGTAGAAGACAGGGGTTACTATGGCTACACCTTC	CASSVEDRGYYGYTF
TRBV7-2	NA	TRBJ2-1	NA	TGTGCCAGCAGCCTAGGAGGGACAGTAGATAATGAGCAGTTCTTC	CASSLGGTVDNEQFF
TRBV28	NA	TRBJ1-2	TRBD1	TGTGCCAGCAGGTCAGGGGGCGGTGGCTACACCTTC	CASRSGGGGYTF
TRBV19	NA	TRBJ1-2	NA	TGTGCCAGTAGTATAGGGTCTGGGCAGGACTATGGCTACACCTTC	CASSIGSGQDYGYTF
TRBV5-6	NA	TRBJ2-2	NA	TGTGCCAGCAGCTTGCCCTACACCGGGGAGCTGTTTTTT	CASSLPYTGELFF
TRBV4-3	once	TRBJ2-3	TRBD2	TGCGCCAGCAGCCAAGCCGGGACTAGCGGGGGGAAAAGCACAGATACGCAGTATTTT	CASSQAGTSGGKSTDTQYF
TRBV6-1	NA	TRBJ1-5	NA	TGTGCCAGCAGACAGGGAAACAATCAGCCCCAGCATTTT	CASRQGNNQPQHF
TRBV7-7	NA	TRBJ2-2	TRBD2	TGTGCTAGCAGCCCCGTCGAGGGGAGGGGATCCACCGGGGAGCTGTTTTTT	CASSPVEGRGSTGELFF
TRBV11-3	NA	TRBJ1-2	NA	TGTGCCAGCAGCTTAGGGGACATTCCGAACTATGGCTACACCTTC	CASSLGDIPNYGYTF